These 20 T cell receptor beta chains were sequenced from one sample in a study of cytomegalovirus exposure and HLA in healthy donors. Researchers ran the PCR with 60 Vbeta and 13 Jbeta primers. The protocol was immunoSEQ multiplex PCR, while the TCRdb copy is restricted to in-frame clones and leaves out a portion. The sample holds approximately 160,000 clones, over 65% seen once. Material: PBMCs. These receptors all stem from a man aged 18 to 29 in good health and CMV-seropositive.

V gene TRBV4-1 combines with J gene TRBJ2-2; the D gene is possibly TRBD1 (6 bases). The germline CDR1 and CDR2 sequences are MGHRA and YSYEKL. The CDR3 loop spans 14 amino acids. Trimming took 5 bases from V and 1 from J, leaving 8 bases between them. The CDR3 loop is CASSSTGNTGELFF. The CDR3, as DNA: TGCGCCAGCAGCTCGACAGGGAACACCGGGGAGCTGTTTTTT.

This clone occurred a few times. The J gene is TRBJ1-4, the V gene TRBV29-1; the D is unclear. The CDR3 is 14 residues long. CDR1 is SQVTM and CDR2 is ANQGSEA in the germline V gene. V was shortened by 4 bases and J by 2 bases, with 11 bases between the two germline ends. The CDR3 spells CSVGPDGTNEKLFF. CDR3 coding DNA: TGCAGCGTTGGTCCCGATGGCACTAATGAAAAACTGTTTTTT.

In its sample, this clone was seen a few times. This chain links TRBV4-1 with TRBJ1-1; TRBD1 might be the D (5 bases). The germline V gene encodes CDR1 MGHRA and CDR2 YSYEKL. The CDR3 contains 15 residues. Trimming took off 2 bases at V and 1 base at J, with 11 bases between the two ends. CDR3 region: CASSQLATGNTEAFF. CDR3 bases: TGCGCCAGCAGCCAATTAGCTACAGGGAACACTGAAGCTTTCTTT.

This clone has more than one count but fewer than ten. The chain couples TRBV6-1 to TRBJ1-1; unclear D gene. Germline lookup yields CDR1 MNHNS and CDR2 SASEGT. Deletions cut 5 bases from V and 1 base from J, with 11 bases between. The CDR3 sequence is 14 residues long. CDR3 amino acids: CASSSQVKNTEAFF. The CDR3 region has the DNA TGTGCCAGCAGTTCTCAGGTCAAGAACACTGAAGCTTTCTTT.

This clone was picked up a small number of times. V gene TRBV4-1 combines with J gene TRBJ1-1; maybe TRBD1 (6 bases). The CDR3 is 17 residues long. Germline V gene lookup returns CDR1 MGHRA and CDR2 YSYEKL. With 3 bases removed from V and 5 bases from J, the gap between germline ends came to 22 bases. The CDR3 protein is CASSQSIPRGISTEAFF. The CDR3 DNA reads as TGCGCCAGCAGCCAGTCGATACCCAGGGGAATTTCGACTGAAGCTTTCTTT.

This chain uses TRBV7-9 with TRBJ1-2; 7 nucleotides match TRBD1. The CDR3 consists of 16 residues. V gave up 0 bases and J gave up 4 bases; unmatched junction bases: 8. CDR1 and CDR2 from the germline V gene are SEHNR and FQNEAQ (reference sequence). The CDR3 loop is CASSLAPQGGSYGYTF. The CDR3 DNA is TGTGCCAGCAGCTTAGCCCCCCAGGGGGGATCCTATGGCTACACCTTC.

This chain connects TRBV30 to TRBJ1-1, with unresolved D. This CDR3 comprises 12 residues. V dropped 3 bases and J dropped 1 base, with 6 bases sitting between them. CDR1 is GTSNPN and CDR2 is SVGIG in the germline V gene (reference sequence). The CDR3 DNA follows: TGTGCCTGGAGCCGGGAGAACACTGAAGCTTTCTTT. Residues: CAWSRENTEAFF.

The gene calls are TRBV6-1 and TRBJ2-5; D not resolved. Germline-derived CDR1 and CDR2 are MNHNS and SASEGT. Trimming took 3 bases from V and 5 from J, leaving 13 bases between them. The CDR3 consists of 14 residues. The CDR3 region is CASSEGRSPETQYF. The CDR3 nucleotides are TGTGCCAGCAGTGAGGGCAGATCGCCGGAGACCCAGTACTTC.

J is TRBJ1-1 and V is TRBV5-4, with 10 bases aligning to TRBD1. The CDR3 has 16 residues. The V and J ends lost 5 bases and 1 base, in that order; junction bases with no gene match: 8. Germline assignment: CDR1 SGHNT and CDR2 YYREEE (reference sequence). The CDR3: CASSPGQGGRNTEAFF. Here the CDR3 DNA reads TGTGCCAGCAGTCCCGGACAGGGGGGAAGGAACACTGAAGCTTTCTTT.

This chain uses TRBV19 with TRBJ1-1, with D maybe TRBD1 (5 bases). Deletions cut 7 bases from V and 5 bases from J, with 11 bases between. Germline CDR1 reads LNHDA; CDR2 reads SQIVND (reference sequence). The CDR3 consists of 12 residues. The DNA of the CDR3 is TGTGCCAGTACCGGGGGGGAAACTGAAGCTTTCTTT. Amino acid sequence: CASTGGETEAFF.

This sequence joins TRBV6-1 and TRBJ1-1; 9 nucleotides agree with TRBD1. CDR1 is MNHNS and CDR2 is SASEGT in the germline V gene. The CDR3 is 13 residues long. The V segment lost 1 base and the J segment 7 bases; nucleotides outside the gene matches: 1. The CDR3 here is CASSEETGGEAFF. DNA for the CDR3: TGTGCCAGCAGTGAAGAGACAGGGGGTGAAGCTTTCTTT.

V usage is TRBV28 and J usage is TRBJ2-7; tentative D call: TRBD2 (6 bases). Germline V lookup: CDR1 MDHEN, CDR2 SYDVKM. This CDR3 is 17 amino acids long. Trimming took 4 bases from V and 4 from J, leaving 23 bases between them. The CDR3, as DNA: TGTGCCAGCAGTTCACCCCTACTAGCCCGTAAAATTTACGAGCAGTACGTC. Its translation: CASSSPLLARKIYEQYV.

CDR3 residues: CASSYEPGLGTDTQYF. As DNA, the CDR3 is TGTGCCAGCAGTTACGAACCGGGACTAGGTACAGATACGCAGTATTTT. This sequence joins TRBV6-5 and TRBJ2-3; 8 nucleotides agree with TRBD2. V lost 2 bases and J lost 3; bases outside the gene matches: 7. This CDR3 spans 16 amino acids. Germline CDR1 and CDR2: MNHEY and SVGAGI.

There are a few counts of this clone. The chain employs TRBV30 and TRBJ1-6, with D maybe TRBD1 (6 bases). The CDR3 contains 12 residues. Trimming left V 3 bases short and J 15 bases short, with 15 bases between. Looked up from germline, CDR1 is GTSNPN and CDR2 is SVGIG (reference sequence). The CDR3 DNA sequence: TGTGCCTGGAGACCGGACAGTCTGAACCTCCACTTT. Its protein is CAWRPDSLNLHF.

This clone has just a few counts. The chain recombines TRBV14 with TRBJ2-1, with D perhaps TRBD2 (6 bases). Germline V lookup: CDR1 SGHDN, CDR2 FVKESK. The V end lost 5 bases, the J end lost 4 bases, and 12 bases lay between the germline ends. The CDR3 extends over 14 amino acids. This CDR3 reads CASSTSHRYNEQFF. CDR3 bases: TGTGCCAGCAGCACTAGCCATAGATACAATGAGCAGTTCTTC.

This clone was counted only a few times. This chain links TRBV19 with TRBJ2-5; 8 nucleotides align to TRBD1. V dropped 6 bases and J dropped 2; count of bases not matched to a gene: 5. CDR1 and CDR2 (germline): LNHDA, SQIVND (reference sequence). CDR3 length: 14 residues. The CDR3 DNA reads as TGTGCCAGTAGGGGACAGGAGACTCAAGAGACCCAGTACTTC. Its protein product is CASRGQETQETQYF.

The table lists this clone with a count of one. The chain couples TRBV19 to TRBJ1-2; 8 nucleotides align to TRBD1. J lost 5 bases, V lost 8 bases, and 4 bases had no gene match. This CDR3 contains 12 residues. CDR1 and CDR2 (germline): LNHDA, SQIVND (reference sequence). CDR3 loop: CASQGAEYGYTF. The CDR3 nucleotides read TGTGCCAGTCAGGGGGCGGAGTATGGCTACACCTTC.

The V gene is TRBV12-5, the J gene TRBJ2-3; TRBD2 aligns across 7 bases. V was pared by 5 bases and J by 6 bases, with 5 bases of the junction left unmatched. The CDR3 length is 13 residues. The V gene's germline CDR1 is LGHNT and CDR2 FRNRAP. DNA for the CDR3: TGTGCTAGTGGTCCACTAGCGTTGGATACGCAGTATTTT. Residues: CASGPLALDTQYF.

The DNA of the CDR3 is TGCGCCAGCAGCCAAGAAGGGGCACAGTTCTATGGCTACACCTTC. Translation: CASSQEGAQFYGYTF. This chain joins TRBV4-1 and TRBJ1-2, with TRBD1 as a possible D gene (5 bases). Germline-derived CDR1 and CDR2 are MGHRA and YSYEKL. This CDR3 region has 15 residues. Trimming took 0 bases from V and 4 from J, leaving 12 bases between them.

The CDR3 DNA reads as TGCGCCAGCAGCCTTGGCCGGGACAGGGAGAACACTGAAGCTTTCTTT. Protein: CASSLGRDRENTEAFF. This chain links TRBV4-1 with TRBJ1-1; TRBD1 matches 9 bases. The CDR3 has 16 amino acids. Looked up from germline, CDR1 is MGHRA and CDR2 is YSYEKL. V lost 4 bases, J lost 1 base, and 7 bases stayed unmatched.